These T cell receptor beta chains were read from a single sample in a study of cytomegalovirus exposure and HLA in healthy donors. The repertoire was sequenced with immunoSEQ multiplex PCR; TCRdb's copy has only in-frame clones and lacks some. The repertoire has about 190,000 clones, 80% to 90% of them found once; the top ten carry over 1%. Sequencing was done on a sample of PBMCs. The receptor set was obtained from a young man in good health and CMV-seronegative. Both conserved end residues are part of each CDR3. A D gene is named only where the DNA matches it firmly. Where a row states a size, it is once, few, many or the class of an expanded clone; other rows omit it.

V gene: TRBV9
D gene: NA
J gene: TRBJ2-3
clone size: NA
CDR3 DNA: TGTGCCAGCAGCGTAACCGGGACTAGCACAGATACGCAGTATTTT
CDR3 protein: CASSVTGTSTDTQYF

V gene: TRBV19
D gene: NA
J gene: TRBJ1-5
clone size: once
CDR3 DNA: TGTGCCTGTAGTGTCACACTGCAGCAGGGGAGAGGCAATCAGCCCCAGCATTTT
CDR3 protein: CACSVTLQQGRGNQPQHF

V gene: TRBV27
D gene: NA
J gene: TRBJ2-6
clone size: NA
CDR3 DNA: TGTGCCAGCAGTTTACAGACAGGTGGGGCCAACGTCCTGACTTTC
CDR3 protein: CASSLQTGGANVLTF

V gene: TRBV7-9
D gene: TRBD2
J gene: TRBJ2-1
clone size: NA
CDR3 DNA: TGTGCCAGCAGCTTAGGGACTAGCGGTTACAATGAGCAGTTCTTC
CDR3 protein: CASSLGTSGYNEQFF

V gene: TRBV10-3
D gene: NA
J gene: TRBJ2-6
clone size: NA
CDR3 DNA: TGTGCCATCTTGGGGGCAGTCTCTGGGGCCAACGTCCTGACTTTC
CDR3 protein: CAILGAVSGANVLTF

V gene: TRBV28
D gene: NA
J gene: TRBJ1-1
clone size: NA
CDR3 DNA: TGTGCCAGCAGTACCAAGACAGAATTGAACACTGAAGCTTTCTTT
CDR3 protein: CASSTKTELNTEAFF

V gene: TRBV20-1
D gene: NA
J gene: TRBJ1-1
clone size: NA
CDR3 DNA: TGCAGTGCTAGAAGGGGGATTTCGTCTTTCTTT
CDR3 protein: CSARRGISSFF

V gene: TRBV6-5
D gene: NA
J gene: TRBJ1-2
clone size: few
CDR3 DNA: TGTGCCAGCAGTTACTCGTCCGGGGTGAATGGCTACACCTTC
CDR3 protein: CASSYSSGVNGYTF

V gene: TRBV2
D gene: NA
J gene: TRBJ1-1
clone size: NA
CDR3 DNA: TGTGCCAGCAGTGATGCAGGGGTCGTCCCTGAAGCTTTCTTT
CDR3 protein: CASSDAGVVPEAFF

V gene: TRBV30
D gene: NA
J gene: TRBJ1-1
clone size: NA
CDR3 DNA: TGTGCCTGGAGTGTGTTTGGGGGGGGTACTGAAGCTTTCTTT
CDR3 protein: CAWSVFGGGTEAFF

V gene: TRBV14
D gene: TRBD1
J gene: TRBJ1-2
clone size: NA
CDR3 DNA: TGTGCCAGCAGCCGCTCAAGGGGGCTAAACTATGGCTACACCTTC
CDR3 protein: CASSRSRGLNYGYTF

V gene: TRBV18
D gene: TRBD1
J gene: TRBJ2-1
clone size: NA
CDR3 DNA: TGTGCCAGCTCGCCCGGGACAGCCTACAATGAGCAGTTCTTC
CDR3 protein: CASSPGTAYNEQFF

V gene: TRBV6-5
D gene: TRBD1
J gene: TRBJ1-1
clone size: NA
CDR3 DNA: TGTGCCAGCACCGTCGCAGGGGGCACTGAAGCTTTCTTT
CDR3 protein: CASTVAGGTEAFF

V gene: TRBV5-5
D gene: NA
J gene: TRBJ1-3
clone size: NA
CDR3 DNA: TGTGCCAGCAGCTTGATTACAGACTCTGGAAACACCATATATTTT
CDR3 protein: CASSLITDSGNTIYF

V gene: TRBV4-2
D gene: NA
J gene: TRBJ1-2
clone size: NA
CDR3 DNA: TGTGCCAGCAGCCAATCCATGGGGGGGACCTATGGCTACACCTTC
CDR3 protein: CASSQSMGGTYGYTF

V gene: TRBV2
D gene: TRBD2
J gene: TRBJ2-7
clone size: NA
CDR3 DNA: TGTGCCAGCAGTGATTCCGGGCCTACTAGCGGACTCTCCTACGAGCAGTACTTC
CDR3 protein: CASSDSGPTSGLSYEQYF

V gene: TRBV6-5
D gene: TRBD1
J gene: TRBJ2-7
clone size: once
CDR3 DNA: TGTGCCAGCAGTATCGACAGGGTCCGGATCGAGCAGTACTTC
CDR3 protein: CASSIDRVRIEQYF

V gene: TRBV9
D gene: NA
J gene: TRBJ1-2
clone size: NA
CDR3 DNA: TGTGCCAGCAGCGTCCCAGGGAACTATGGCTACACCTTC
CDR3 protein: CASSVPGNYGYTF

V gene: TRBV5-8
D gene: TRBD2
J gene: TRBJ2-1
clone size: NA
CDR3 DNA: TGTGCCAGCAGCCCCGGGACTAGCGTCTACAATGAGCAGTTCTTC
CDR3 protein: CASSPGTSVYNEQFF

V gene: TRBV10-3
D gene: NA
J gene: TRBJ1-4
clone size: NA
CDR3 DNA: TGTGCCATCAGAGTGAACTACAGGGTATCGAAGGAAAAACTGTTTTTT
CDR3 protein: CAIRVNYRVSKEKLFF

V gene: TRBV29-1
D gene: TRBD2
J gene: TRBJ2-1
clone size: NA
CDR3 DNA: TGCAGCGTTGAAGGGGGACTAGCGGGAGGGGGTAATGAGCAGTTCTTC
CDR3 protein: CSVEGGLAGGGNEQFF

V gene: TRBV30
D gene: TRBD1
J gene: TRBJ1-2
clone size: few
CDR3 DNA: TGTGCCTGGAACGGGGACAGGGGGCGCCGGGGCTACACCTTC
CDR3 protein: CAWNGDRGRRGYTF

V gene: TRBV5-4
D gene: TRBD1
J gene: TRBJ2-1
clone size: NA
CDR3 DNA: TGTGCCAGCACTTCCGGGACAGACAATGAGCAGTTCTTC
CDR3 protein: CASTSGTDNEQFF

V gene: TRBV7-6
D gene: NA
J gene: TRBJ2-7
clone size: NA
CDR3 DNA: TGTGCCAGCAGCTCCATTACGAGTTACGAGCAGTACTTC
CDR3 protein: CASSSITSYEQYF

V gene: TRBV27
D gene: TRBD1
J gene: TRBJ2-1
clone size: once
CDR3 DNA: TGTGCCAGCGGGTCTACAGGGGGCTACAATGAGCAGTTCTTC
CDR3 protein: CASGSTGGYNEQFF

V gene: TRBV4-3
D gene: TRBD1
J gene: TRBJ1-6
clone size: NA
CDR3 DNA: TGCGCCAGCAGCCAAGATCCCGGGACAGGGTATTCACCCCTCCACTTT
CDR3 protein: CASSQDPGTGYSPLHF

V gene: TRBV4-1
D gene: NA
J gene: TRBJ2-3
clone size: NA
CDR3 DNA: TGCGCCAGCAGCCAACGCCACTTCGCCACAGATACGCAGTATTTT
CDR3 protein: CASSQRHFATDTQYF

V gene: TRBV28
D gene: NA
J gene: TRBJ2-7
clone size: NA
CDR3 DNA: TGTGCCAGCCGGCGGTTCCCCTACGAGCAGTACTTC
CDR3 protein: CASRRFPYEQYF

V gene: TRBV10-3
D gene: NA
J gene: TRBJ1-5
clone size: NA
CDR3 DNA: TGTGCCATCAGTGTTCATGTCAGGGGCTCGACCCAGCATTTT
CDR3 protein: CAISVHVRGSTQHF

V gene: TRBV6-5
D gene: TRBD2
J gene: TRBJ2-5
clone size: NA
CDR3 DNA: TGTGCCAGCCGTGGGGACTACGGTCAAGAGACCCAGTACTTC
CDR3 protein: CASRGDYGQETQYF